A single T cell receptor beta chain is shown here with its context. This sample is part of a study of response to subunit inactivated influenza vaccine. CDR1 is LGHDT, CDR2 YNNKEL, per germline (reference sequence). Trimming stripped 3 bases from V and 2 bases from J, with 11 bases between. The CDR3 spans 14 residues. TCRdb recomputed calls from the RT-PCR reads with MiXCR, one row per CDR3 protein. The sample shows 550,000 to 650,000 distinct CDR3 sequences, approximately 12% of them seen only once. V usage is TRBV3-1 and J usage is TRBJ2-7; D perhaps matches TRBD1 (6 bases). This sample comprised PBMCs from blood, obtained on the day of vaccination. The sequence was collected from a man aged 50 or older who received an inactivated influenza vaccine. For the CDR3, the DNA is TGTGCCAGCAGCCAGTATCAGGGGCCCTACGAGCAGTACTTC. Translating gives CASSQYQGPYEQYF.